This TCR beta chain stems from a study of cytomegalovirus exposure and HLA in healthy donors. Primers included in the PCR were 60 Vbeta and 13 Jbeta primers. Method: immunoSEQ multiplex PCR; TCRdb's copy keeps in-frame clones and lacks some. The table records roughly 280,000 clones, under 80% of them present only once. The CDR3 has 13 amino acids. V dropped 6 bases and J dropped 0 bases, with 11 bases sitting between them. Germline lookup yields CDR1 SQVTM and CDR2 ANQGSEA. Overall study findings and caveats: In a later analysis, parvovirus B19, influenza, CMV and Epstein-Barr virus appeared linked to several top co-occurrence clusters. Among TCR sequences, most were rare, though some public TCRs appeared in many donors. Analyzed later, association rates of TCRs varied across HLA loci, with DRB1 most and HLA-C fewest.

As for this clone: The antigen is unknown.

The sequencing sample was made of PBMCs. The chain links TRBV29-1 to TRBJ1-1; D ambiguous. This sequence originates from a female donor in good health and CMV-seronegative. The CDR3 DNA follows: TGCAGCGTCTTGAGGCCCATGAACACTGAAGCTTTCTTT. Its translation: CSVLRPMNTEAFF.